This entry concerns a single T cell receptor beta chain. Produced via immunoSEQ multiplex PCR; TCRdb's table is partial and in-frame only. Here the sample spans over 250,000 clones, 75% to 95% being singletons. This specimen comes from a study of blood T cell repertoires in COVID-19. V dropped 1 base and J dropped 2 bases, with 9 bases sitting between them. Germline lookup yields CDR1 MNHEY and CDR2 SVGAGI. The CDR3 has 14 amino acids. Sequencing was performed on PBMCs or T cells enriched from blood (not recorded which). The J gene is TRBJ2-7, the V gene TRBV6-5; D is undetermined. This receptor was identified in a woman aged 25 to 45 who had recovered from COVID-19. The CDR3, as DNA: TGTGCCAGCAGTTACTTGGCGGATACCTACGAGCAGTACTTC. Its translation: CASSYLADTYEQYF.